This entry is about one TCR beta chain. This may come from a read error, since a much larger clone is one base off. TCR beta CDR3 amplification from genomic DNA was performed by two-round multiplex PCR. Gene-specific TRBV and TRBJ primers were used in PCR round one. TCRdb reanalysed the multiplex PCR reads using MiXCR and keeps one entry per CDR3 protein. In the table there are about 27,000 distinct CDR3 sequences, approximately 31% of which are singletons. The data were taken from a study of prognosis after radiotherapy for stage I lung cancer. Study-level information: It was SBRT that served as radiotherapy, in 3 to 5 fractions with a biologically effective dose of at least 100 Gy.

Every patient was node-negative on CT and PET/CT and lacked prior chemotherapy, radiotherapy or other malignancies. The sequence was collected from a donor aged 50 or older with non-small cell lung cancer. Sample: PBMCs, taken before or after stereotactic body radiation therapy (not recorded which).

The CDR3 DNA follows: TGCAGACCCCACTATGGAGGAAATGAGCAGCTCTTC. Its translation: CRPHYGGNEQLF. The chain joins TRBV20-1 to TRBJ2-1; TRBD2 might be the D (5 bases). The CDR3 is 12 amino acids. Per the germline V gene, CDR1 is DFQATT and CDR2 is SNEGSKA (reference sequence).